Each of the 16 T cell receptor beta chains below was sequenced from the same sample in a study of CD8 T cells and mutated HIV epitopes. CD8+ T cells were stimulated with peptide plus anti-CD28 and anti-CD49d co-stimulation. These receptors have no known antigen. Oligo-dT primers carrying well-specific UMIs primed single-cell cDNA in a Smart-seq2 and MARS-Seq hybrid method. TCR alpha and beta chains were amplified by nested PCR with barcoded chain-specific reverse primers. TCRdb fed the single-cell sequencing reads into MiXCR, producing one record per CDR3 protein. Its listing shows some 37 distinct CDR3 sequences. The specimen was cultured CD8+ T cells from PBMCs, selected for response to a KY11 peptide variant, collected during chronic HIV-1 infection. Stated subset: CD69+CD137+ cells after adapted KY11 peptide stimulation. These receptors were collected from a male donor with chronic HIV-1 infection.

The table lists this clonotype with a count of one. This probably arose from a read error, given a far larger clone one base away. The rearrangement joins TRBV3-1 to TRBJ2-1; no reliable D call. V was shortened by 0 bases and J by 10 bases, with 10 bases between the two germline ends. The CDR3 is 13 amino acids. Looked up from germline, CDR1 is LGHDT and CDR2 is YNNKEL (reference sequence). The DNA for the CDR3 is TGTGCCAGCAGCCAAGATTACCGGAGCGAGCAGTTCTTC. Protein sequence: CASSQDYRSEQFF.

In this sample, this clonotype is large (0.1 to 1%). The CDR3 loop reads CASSLEGNEQFF. CDR3 nucleotide sequence: TGTGCCAGCAGCTTAGAGGGGAATGAGCAGTTCTTC. The chain links TRBV13 to TRBJ2-1; D might be TRBD1 (5 bases). Trimming took off 1 base at V and 7 bases at J, with 5 bases between the two ends. This CDR3 is 12 amino acids long. Germline V CDR1 and CDR2: PRHDT, FYEKMQ (reference sequence). Filled out from reference TRBV13 and TRBJ2-1, the complete variable domain reads AAGVIQSPRHLIKEKRETATLKCYPIPRHDTVYWYQQGPGQDPQFLISFYEKMQSDKGSIPDRFSAQQFSDYHSELNMSSLELGDSALYFCASSLEGNEQFFGPGTRLTVL.

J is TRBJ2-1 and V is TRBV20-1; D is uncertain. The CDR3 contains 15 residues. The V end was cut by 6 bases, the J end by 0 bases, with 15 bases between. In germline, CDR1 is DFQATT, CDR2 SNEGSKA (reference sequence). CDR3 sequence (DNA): TGCAGTGCCCCTTTCCCACTGTGCTCCTACAATGAGCAGTTCTTC. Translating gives CSAPFPLCSYNEQFF.

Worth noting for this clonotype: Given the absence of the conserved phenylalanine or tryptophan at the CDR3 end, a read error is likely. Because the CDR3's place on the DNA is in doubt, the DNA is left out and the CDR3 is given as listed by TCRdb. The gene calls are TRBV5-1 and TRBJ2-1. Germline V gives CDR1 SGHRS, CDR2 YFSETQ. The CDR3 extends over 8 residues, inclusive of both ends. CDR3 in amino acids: CASSLSVR.

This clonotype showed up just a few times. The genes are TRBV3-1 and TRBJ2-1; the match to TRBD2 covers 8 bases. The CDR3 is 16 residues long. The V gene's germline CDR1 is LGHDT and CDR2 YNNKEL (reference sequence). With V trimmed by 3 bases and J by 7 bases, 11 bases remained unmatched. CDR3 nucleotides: TGTGCCAGCAGCCACCCCGGGGGGGGGGCGGATAATGAGCAGTTCTTC. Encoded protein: CASSHPGGGADNEQFF.

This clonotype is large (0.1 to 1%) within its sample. CDR3 in DNA: TGTGCCAGCAGCTTACGAGCGTACAATGAGCAGTTCTTC. Translating it yields CASSLRAYNEQFF. This sequence joins TRBV5-6 and TRBJ2-1; D is unclear. In germline, CDR1 is SGHDT, CDR2 YYEEEE. The CDR3 has 13 residues. The ends were cut back, 2 bases at V and 4 bases at J, with 7 bases in the middle.

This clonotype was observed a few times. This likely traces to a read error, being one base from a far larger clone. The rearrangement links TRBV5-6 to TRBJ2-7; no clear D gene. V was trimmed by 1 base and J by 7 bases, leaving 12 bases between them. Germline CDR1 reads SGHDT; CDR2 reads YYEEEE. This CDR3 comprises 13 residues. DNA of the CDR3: TGTGCCAGCAGCTTGCGGTCGTACAATGAGCAGTACTTC. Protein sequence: CASSLRSYNEQYF.

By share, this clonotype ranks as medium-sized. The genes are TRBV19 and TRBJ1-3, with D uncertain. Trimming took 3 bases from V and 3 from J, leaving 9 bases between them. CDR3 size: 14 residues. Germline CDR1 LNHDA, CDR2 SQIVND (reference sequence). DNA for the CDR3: TGTGCCAGTAGTATCGGCGTGTTTGGAAACACCATATATTTT. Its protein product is CASSIGVFGNTIYF.

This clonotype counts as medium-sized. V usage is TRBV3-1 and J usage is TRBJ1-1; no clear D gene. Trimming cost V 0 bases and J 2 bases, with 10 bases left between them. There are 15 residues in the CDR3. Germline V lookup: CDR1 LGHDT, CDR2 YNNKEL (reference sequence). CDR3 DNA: TGTGCCAGCAGCCAAGACATTAACAGCAACACTGAAGCTTTCTTT. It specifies CASSQDINSNTEAFF.

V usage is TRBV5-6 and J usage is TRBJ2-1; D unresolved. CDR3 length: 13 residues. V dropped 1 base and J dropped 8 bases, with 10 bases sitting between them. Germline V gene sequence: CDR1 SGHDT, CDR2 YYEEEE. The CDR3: CASSLWVFHEQFF. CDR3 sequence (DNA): TGTGCCAGCAGCTTGTGGGTCTTCCATGAGCAGTTCTTC.

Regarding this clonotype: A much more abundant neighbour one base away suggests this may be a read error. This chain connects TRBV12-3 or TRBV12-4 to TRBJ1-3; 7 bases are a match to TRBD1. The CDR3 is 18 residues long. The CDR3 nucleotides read TGTACCAGCGGCTGCCTCCCGGGACAGCCCGACTCTGGAAACACCATATATTTT. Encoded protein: CTSGCLPGQPDSGNTIYF.

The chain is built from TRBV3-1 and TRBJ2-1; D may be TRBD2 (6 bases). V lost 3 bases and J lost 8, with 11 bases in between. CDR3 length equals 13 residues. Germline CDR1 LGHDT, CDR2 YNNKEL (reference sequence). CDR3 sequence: CASSHPGGYEQFF. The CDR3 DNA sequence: TGTGCCAGCAGCCACCCCGGGGGATATGAGCAGTTCTTC.

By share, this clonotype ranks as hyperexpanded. Here the CDR3 reads CASSHPGGYEQYF. CDR3 nucleotides: TGTGCCAGCAGCCACCCCGGGGGATACGAGCAGTACTTC. The chain recombines TRBV3-1 with TRBJ2-7, with a possible D match to TRBD2 (6 bases). This CDR3 has 13 amino acids. Between the trimmed V and J ends, which lost 3 bases and 4 bases, there was a span of 10 bases. Germline V gives CDR1 LGHDT, CDR2 YNNKEL (reference sequence).

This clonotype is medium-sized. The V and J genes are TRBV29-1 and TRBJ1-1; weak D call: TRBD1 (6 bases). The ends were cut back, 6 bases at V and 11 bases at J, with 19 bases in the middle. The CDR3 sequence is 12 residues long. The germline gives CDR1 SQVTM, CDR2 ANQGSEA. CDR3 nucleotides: TGCAGCGTGGAGCTACAGGGCCCCTGGGCTTTCTTT. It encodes CSVELQGPWAFF.

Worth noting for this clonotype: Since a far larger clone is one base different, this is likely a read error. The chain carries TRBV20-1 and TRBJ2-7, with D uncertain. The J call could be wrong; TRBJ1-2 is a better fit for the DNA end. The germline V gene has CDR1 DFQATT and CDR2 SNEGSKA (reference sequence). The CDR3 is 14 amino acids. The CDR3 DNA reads TGCGGTGCCCCTCACCAGAATGCTAACTATGGCTACACCTTC. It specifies CGAPHQNANYGYTF.

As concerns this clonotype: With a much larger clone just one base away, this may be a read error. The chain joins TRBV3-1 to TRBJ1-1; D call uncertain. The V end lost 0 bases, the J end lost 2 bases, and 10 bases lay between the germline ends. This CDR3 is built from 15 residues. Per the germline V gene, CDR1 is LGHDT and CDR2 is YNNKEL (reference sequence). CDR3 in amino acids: CASSQDVNSNTEAFF. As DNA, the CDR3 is TGTGCCAGCAGCCAAGACGTTAACAGCAACACTGAAGCTTTCTTT.